This T cell receptor beta chain was sequenced for a study of cytomegalovirus exposure and HLA in healthy donors. At the level of the study: The approximately 670 first-cohort repertoires and the 120 or so validation repertoires shared the same platform, a later analysis reported. Study-wide results and caveats: The tendency of first-cohort TCR clusters to co-occur in the 120 or so validation repertoires was the finding of a later analysis. Altogether, about 160 TCR beta chains were recorded as cytomegalovirus-associated.

The donors were members of the validation cohort, which comprised 120 subjects and was separate from the first cohort of 600 to 800 subjects. Measured with immunoSEQ multiplex PCR; TCRdb has only the in-frame clones, and not every one. The table shows tens of thousands of clones, with approximately 93% occurring only once. Notes on this clone: The antigen is undetermined.

CDR1 and CDR2 (germline): ENHRY, SYGVKD. Trimming cost V 3 bases and J 1 base, with 14 bases left between them. CDR3 size: 16 residues. The sequencing input was PBMCs. The J gene is TRBJ2-3, the V gene TRBV10-3, with D possibly being TRBD2 (5 bases). The TCR originated in a woman younger than 45 in good health and CMV-seronegative. The CDR3 DNA follows: TGTGCCATCAGTGAAGTTAGGGAGAGGGGCACAGATACGCAGTATTTT. Residues: CAISEVRERGTDTQYF.